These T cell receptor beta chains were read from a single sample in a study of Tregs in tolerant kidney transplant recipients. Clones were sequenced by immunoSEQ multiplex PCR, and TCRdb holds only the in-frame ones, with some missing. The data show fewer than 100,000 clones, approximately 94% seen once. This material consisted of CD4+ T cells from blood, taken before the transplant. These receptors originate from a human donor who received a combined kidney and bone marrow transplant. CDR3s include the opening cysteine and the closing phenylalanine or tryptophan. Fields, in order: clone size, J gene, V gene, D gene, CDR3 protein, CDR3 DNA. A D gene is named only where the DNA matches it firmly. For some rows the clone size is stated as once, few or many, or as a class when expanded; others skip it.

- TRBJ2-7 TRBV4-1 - CASSQAPRGQSPYEQYF TGCGCCAGCAGCCAAGCCCCGCGGGGGCAGTCCCCCTACGAGCAGTACTTC
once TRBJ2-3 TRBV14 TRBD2 CASSKSGGPLDTQYF TGTGCCAGCAGCAAAAGCGGGGGGCCACTCGATACGCAGTATTTT
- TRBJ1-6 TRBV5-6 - CASSRTEAGSPLHF TGTGCCAGCAGCCGAACCGAGGCTGGTTCACCCCTCCACTTT
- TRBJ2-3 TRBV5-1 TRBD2 CASSVAGTSSDTQYF TGCGCCAGCAGCGTCGCCGGGACTAGCTCTGATACGCAGTATTTT
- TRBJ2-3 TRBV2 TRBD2 CASSEALAGTDTQYF TGTGCCAGCAGTGAAGCACTAGCGGGGACAGATACGCAGTATTTT
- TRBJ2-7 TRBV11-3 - CASSSPWGLYEQYF TGTGCCAGCAGCTCCCCTTGGGGGCTCTACGAGCAGTACTTC
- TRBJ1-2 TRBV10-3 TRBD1 CAIGDRGTYGYTF TGTGCCATCGGGGACAGGGGGACCTATGGCTACACCTTC
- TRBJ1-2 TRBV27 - CASSGQFNYGYTF TGTGCCAGCAGTGGCCAGTTTAACTATGGCTACACCTTC
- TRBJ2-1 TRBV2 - CASIDSGGNEQFF TGTGCCAGCATAGACTCAGGAGGTAATGAGCAGTTCTTC
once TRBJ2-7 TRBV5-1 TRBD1 CASSSTGTGIEQYF TGCGCCAGCAGCAGTACCGGGACAGGGATAGAGCAGTACTTC
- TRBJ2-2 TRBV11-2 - CASSFRGLAGELFF TGTGCCAGCAGCTTTAGGGGGTTGGCCGGGGAGCTGTTTTTT
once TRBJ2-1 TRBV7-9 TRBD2 CASSLVRGVIYNEQFF TGTGCCAGCAGCTTAGTCCGGGGGGTGATTTACAATGAGCAGTTCTTC
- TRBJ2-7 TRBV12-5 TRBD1 CASGSPDRESYEQYF TGTGCTAGTGGTTCCCCCGACAGGGAAAGCTACGAGCAGTACTTC
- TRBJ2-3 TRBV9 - CASSVQGGGTDTQYF TGTGCCAGCAGCGTCCAGGGTGGGGGCACAGATACGCAGTATTTT
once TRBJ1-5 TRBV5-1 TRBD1 CASSYGTGYQPQHF TGCGCCAGCAGCTACGGGACAGGATATCAGCCCCAGCATTTT
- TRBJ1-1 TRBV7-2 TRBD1 CASSPGQGSTEAFF TGTGCCAGCAGCCCAGGACAGGGAAGTACTGAAGCTTTCTTT
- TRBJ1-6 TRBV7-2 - CASSLRPGQSSYNSPLHF TGTGCCAGCAGCTTAAGGCCCGGACAGAGCTCCTATAATTCACCCCTCCACTTT
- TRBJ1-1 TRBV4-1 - CASRQLTVTNTEAFF TGCGCCAGCAGACAGTTGACAGTTACTAACACTGAAGCTTTCTTT
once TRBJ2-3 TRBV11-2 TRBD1 CASSLIGQGWPDTQYF TGTGCCAGCAGCTTAATCGGACAGGGCTGGCCAGATACGCAGTATTTT
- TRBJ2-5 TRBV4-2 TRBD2 CASSPRLAGGLETQYF TGTGCCAGCAGCCCCAGACTAGCGGGGGGGCTTGAGACCCAGTACTTC
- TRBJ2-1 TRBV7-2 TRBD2 CASSFKLAGGRPYNEQFF TGTGCCAGCAGCTTTAAACTAGCGGGGGGGAGACCTTACAATGAGCAGTTCTTC
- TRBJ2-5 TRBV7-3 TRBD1 CASSRTGGWETQYF TGTGCCAGCAGCCGGACAGGGGGGTGGGAGACCCAGTACTTC
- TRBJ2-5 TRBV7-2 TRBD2 CASSLSGASGATQYF TGTGCCAGCAGCTTATCCGGGGCTAGCGGCGCGACCCAGTACTTC
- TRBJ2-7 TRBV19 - CASSLVHRVGSYEQYF TGTGCCAGTAGTCTTGTCCACAGGGTGGGCTCCTACGAGCAGTACTTC
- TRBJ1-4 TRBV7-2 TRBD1 CASSLERDRGNEKLFF TGTGCCAGCAGCTTAGAAAGGGACAGGGGGAATGAAAAACTGTTTTTT
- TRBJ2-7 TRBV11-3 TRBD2 CASSLWGGVEQYF TGTGCCAGCAGCTTGTGGGGGGGGGTCGAGCAGTACTTC
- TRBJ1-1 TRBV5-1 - CASSFSQGANTEAFF TGCGCCAGCAGCTTCTCACAGGGTGCGAACACTGAAGCTTTCTTT
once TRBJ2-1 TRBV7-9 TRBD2 CASSLRGIGSNEQFF TGTGCCAGCAGCTTGCGGGGGATCGGGTCTAATGAGCAGTTCTTC
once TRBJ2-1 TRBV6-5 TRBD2 CASKRSGGNNEQFF TGTGCCAGCAAAAGAAGCGGGGGGAACAATGAGCAGTTCTTC